This TCR beta chain was observed in a study of T-cell reconstitution after alpha-beta-depleted transplantation in children. TCRbeta library construction was performed incorporating unique molecular identifiers. One entry per CDR3 protein, called by TCRdb with MiXCR from the PCR reads. The table includes approximately 490,000 distinct CDR3 sequences, about 10% detected once. In this sample, this clonotype turned up a few times. Its matching antigen is unknown. Study conclusions and caveats: The origin of high day-60 TCRbeta diversity in some patients lay in surviving recipient T cells and thymic progenitors.

Germline V CDR1 and CDR2: SGHKS, YYEKEE (reference sequence). Trimming removed 2 bases at V and 3 bases at J, with 11 bases between. The CDR3 consists of 14 residues. This TCR came from a child under 10 years old with inherited bone marrow failure, due to receive a stem cell transplant. This chain joins TRBV5-5 and TRBJ1-2; D gene ambiguous. The sequencing used PBMCs, collected before TCRalphabeta/CD19-depleted stem cell transplant. CDR3: CASSFGRKDYGYTF. CDR3 coding DNA: TGTGCCAGCAGCTTTGGACGGAAAGACTATGGCTACACCTTC.